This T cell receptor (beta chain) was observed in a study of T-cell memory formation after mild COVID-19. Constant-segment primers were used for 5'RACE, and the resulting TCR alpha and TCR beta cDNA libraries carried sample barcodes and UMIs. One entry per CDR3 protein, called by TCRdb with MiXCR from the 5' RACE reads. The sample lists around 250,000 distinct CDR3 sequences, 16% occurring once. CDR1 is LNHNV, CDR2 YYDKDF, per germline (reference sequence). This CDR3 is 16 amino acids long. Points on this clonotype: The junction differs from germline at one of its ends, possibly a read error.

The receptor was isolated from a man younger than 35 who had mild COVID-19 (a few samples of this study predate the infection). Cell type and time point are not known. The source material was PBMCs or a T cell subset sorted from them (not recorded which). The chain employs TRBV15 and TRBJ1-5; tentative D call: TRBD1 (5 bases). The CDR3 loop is CATSRMGPSSDQPQHF. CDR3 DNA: TGTGCCACCAGCAGAATGGGACCGAGTAGCGATCAGCCCCAGCATTTT.